This T cell receptor beta chain was observed in a study of cytotoxic CD8 clonotypes in ibrutinib-treated CLL. For the study at large: Overall, around 25 responses were partial and 2 complete; following median 68 months, around 15 patients stayed remitted and about 12 progressed.

Sequenced by immunoSEQ multiplex PCR; TCRdb stores in-frame clones only, minus some. Seen here are fewer than 85,000 clones, roughly 77% observed once, and the top ten hold around 5%. Whole-study results and caveats: Starting clonality was above that of age-matched healthy donors and tracked circulating CD8+ T-cell counts. Having risen at ibrutinib response, clonality had fallen back toward baseline by progression. Patients with sustained remission and those progressing were sampled at differing times.

Notes on this clone: The antigen is undetermined.

CDR3 length: 12 amino acids. Losses at the gene ends were 5 bases for V and 5 bases for J; bases not matched to a gene: 3. Germline V gene data show CDR1 as LGHNA and CDR2 as YNFKEQ. The sequence derives from a human donor with chronic lymphocytic leukemia. Sequenced material: PBMCs, taken after 12 months of ibrutinib treatment. The chain carries TRBV4-2 and TRBJ2-7; TRBD1 aligns across 7 bases. The CDR3 sequence is CASSWDSNEQYF. The CDR3 DNA reads as TGTGCCAGCAGCTGGGACAGCAACGAGCAGTACTTC.